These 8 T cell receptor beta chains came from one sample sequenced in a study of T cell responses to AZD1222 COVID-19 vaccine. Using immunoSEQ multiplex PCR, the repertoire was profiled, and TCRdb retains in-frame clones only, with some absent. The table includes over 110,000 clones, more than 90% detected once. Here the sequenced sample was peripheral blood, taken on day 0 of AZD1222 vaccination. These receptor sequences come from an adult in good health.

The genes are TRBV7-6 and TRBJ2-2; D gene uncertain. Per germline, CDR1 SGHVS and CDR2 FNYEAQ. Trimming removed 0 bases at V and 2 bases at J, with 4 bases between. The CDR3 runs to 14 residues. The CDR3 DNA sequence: TGTGCCAGCAGCTTAGCGTTTAACACCGGGGAGCTGTTTTTT. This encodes CASSLAFNTGELFF.

The chain's CDR3 is CASSDRGPIQETQYF. The CDR3 region has the DNA TGTGCCAGCAGCGACAGGGGGCCGATACAAGAGACCCAGTACTTC. This chain connects TRBV5-6 to TRBJ2-5; 10 positions agree with TRBD1. Germline-derived CDR1 and CDR2 are SGHDT and YYEEEE. J lost 2 bases, V lost 4 bases, and 5 bases had no gene match. The CDR3 extends over 15 amino acids.

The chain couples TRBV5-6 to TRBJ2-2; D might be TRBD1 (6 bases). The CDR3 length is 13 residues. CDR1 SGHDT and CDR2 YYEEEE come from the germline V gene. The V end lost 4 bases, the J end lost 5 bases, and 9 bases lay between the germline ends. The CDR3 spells CASSPRGTGELFF. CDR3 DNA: TGTGCCAGCAGCCCCAGGGGTACCGGGGAGCTGTTTTTT. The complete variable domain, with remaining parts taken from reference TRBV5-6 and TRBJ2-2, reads DAGVTQSPTHLIKTRGQQVTLRCSPKSGHDTVSWYQQALGQGPQFIFQYYEEEERQRGNFPDRFSGHQFPNYSSELNVNALLLGDSALYLCASSPRGTGELFFGEGSRLTVL.

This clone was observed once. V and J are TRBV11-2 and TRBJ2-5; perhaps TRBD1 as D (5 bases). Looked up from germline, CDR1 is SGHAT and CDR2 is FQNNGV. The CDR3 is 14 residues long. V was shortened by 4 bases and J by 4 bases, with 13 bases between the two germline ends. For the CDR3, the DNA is TGTGCCAGCAGCTCCGAAGGGGCAGGAGAGACCCAGTACTTC. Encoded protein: CASSSEGAGETQYF.

This chain's CDR3 is CASSPPGDSYNEQFF. In DNA, the CDR3 is TGTGCCAGCTCACCACCGGGAGACTCCTACAATGAGCAGTTCTTC. This sequence joins TRBV18 and TRBJ2-1; maybe TRBD2 (5 bases). V lost 0 bases to trimming and J lost 0 bases, with 6 bases between them. Germline CDR1 and CDR2: KGHSH and LQKENI. This CDR3 has 15 amino acids. The whole variable domain, remainder taken from reference TRBV18 and TRBJ2-1, is NAGVMQNPRHLVRRRGQEARLRCSPMKGHSHVYWYRQLPEEGLKFMVYLQKENIIDESGMPKERFSAEFPKEGPSILRIQQVVRGDSAAYFCASSPPGDSYNEQFFGPGTRLTVL.

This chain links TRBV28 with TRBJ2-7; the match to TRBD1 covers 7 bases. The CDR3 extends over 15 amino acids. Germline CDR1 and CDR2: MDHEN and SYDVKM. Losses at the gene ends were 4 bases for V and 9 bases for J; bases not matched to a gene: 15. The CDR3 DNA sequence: TGTGCCAGCAGTTCCACAGGGGTGCAGTCAGGTCGGCAGTACTTC. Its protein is CASSSTGVQSGRQYF.

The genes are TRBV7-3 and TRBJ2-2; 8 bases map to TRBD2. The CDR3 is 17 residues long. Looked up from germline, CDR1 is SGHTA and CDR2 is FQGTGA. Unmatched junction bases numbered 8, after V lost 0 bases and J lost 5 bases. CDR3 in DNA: TGTGCCAGCAGCTTAACGGGGCTAGCGGGTCGGACCGGGGAGCTGTTTTTT. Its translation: CASSLTGLAGRTGELFF. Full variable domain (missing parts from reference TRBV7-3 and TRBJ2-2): GAGVSQTPSNKVTEKGKYVELRCDPISGHTALYWYRQSLGQGPEFLIYFQGTGAADDSGLPNDRFFAVRPEGSVSTLKIQRTERGDSAVYLCASSLTGLAGRTGELFFGEGSRLTVL.

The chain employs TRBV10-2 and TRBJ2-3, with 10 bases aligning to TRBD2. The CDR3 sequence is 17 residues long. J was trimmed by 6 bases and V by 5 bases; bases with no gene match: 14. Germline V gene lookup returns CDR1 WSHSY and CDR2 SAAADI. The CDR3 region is CASSTPGLANSLDTQYF. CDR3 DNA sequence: TGCGCCAGCAGTACTCCGGGACTAGCGAATTCCCTCGATACGCAGTATTTT.